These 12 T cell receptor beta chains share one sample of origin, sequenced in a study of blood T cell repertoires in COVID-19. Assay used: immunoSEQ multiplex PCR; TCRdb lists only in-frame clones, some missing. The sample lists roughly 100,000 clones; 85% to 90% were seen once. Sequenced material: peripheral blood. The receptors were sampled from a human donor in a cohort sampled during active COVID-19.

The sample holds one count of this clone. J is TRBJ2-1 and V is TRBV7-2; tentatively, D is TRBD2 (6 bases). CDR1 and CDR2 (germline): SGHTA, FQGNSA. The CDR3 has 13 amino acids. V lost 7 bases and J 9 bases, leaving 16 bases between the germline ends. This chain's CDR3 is CASTPVRGGEQFF. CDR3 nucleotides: TGTGCCAGCACCCCCGTCCGGGGAGGTGAGCAGTTCTTC.

The CDR3 DNA sequence: TGTGCCAGCAGTGAAGGACAGGGAAATGAGCAGTTCTTC. This encodes CASSEGQGNEQFF. V gene TRBV6-1 combines with J gene TRBJ2-1, with 7 bases aligning to TRBD1. The CDR3 has 13 residues. J was trimmed by 7 bases and V by 1 base; bases with no gene match: 1. CDR1 is MNHNS and CDR2 is SASEGT in the germline V gene.

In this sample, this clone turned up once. The CDR3 sequence: CASSIAPGQPQHF. The CDR3 DNA reads TGTGCCAGTAGTATAGCCCCCGGTCAGCCCCAGCATTTT. This sequence joins TRBV19 and TRBJ1-5; D gene ambiguous. Germline loops: CDR1 LNHDA, CDR2 SQIVND (reference sequence). The CDR3 is 13 amino acids. Trimming took 1 base from V and 6 from J, leaving 7 bases between them.

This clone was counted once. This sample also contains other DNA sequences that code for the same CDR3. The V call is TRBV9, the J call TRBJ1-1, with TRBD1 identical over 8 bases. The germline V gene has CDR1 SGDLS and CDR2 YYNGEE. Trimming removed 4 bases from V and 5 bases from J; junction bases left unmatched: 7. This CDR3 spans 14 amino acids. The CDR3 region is CASSPTGDRTEAFF. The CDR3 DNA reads TGTGCCAGCAGCCCGACAGGGGACCGGACTGAAGCTTTCTTT.

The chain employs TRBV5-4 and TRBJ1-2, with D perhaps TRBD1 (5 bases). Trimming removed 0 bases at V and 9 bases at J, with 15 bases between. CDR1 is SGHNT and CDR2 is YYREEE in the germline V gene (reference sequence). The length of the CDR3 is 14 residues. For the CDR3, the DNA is TGTGCCAGCAGCTTGGGGGTCAGGGAAACAAGCTACACCTTC. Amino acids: CASSLGVRETSYTF. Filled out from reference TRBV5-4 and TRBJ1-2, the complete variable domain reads ETGVTQSPTHLIKTRGQQVTLRCSSQSGHNTVSWYQQALGQGPQFIFQYYREEENGRGNFPPRFSGLQFPNYSSELNVNALELDDSALYLCASSLGVRETSYTFGSGTRLTVV.

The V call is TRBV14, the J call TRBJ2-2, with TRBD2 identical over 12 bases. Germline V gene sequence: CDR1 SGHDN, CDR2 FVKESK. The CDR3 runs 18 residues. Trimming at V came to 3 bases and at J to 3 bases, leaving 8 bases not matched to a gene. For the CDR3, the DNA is TGTGCCAGCAGCCAGTCTCTAGCGGGAGGGTTTGACACCGGGGAGCTGTTTTTT. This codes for CASSQSLAGGFDTGELFF.

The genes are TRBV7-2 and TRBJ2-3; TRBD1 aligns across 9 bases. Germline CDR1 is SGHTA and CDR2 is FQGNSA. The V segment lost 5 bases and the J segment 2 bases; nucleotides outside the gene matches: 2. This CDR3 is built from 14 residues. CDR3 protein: CASSGTGYTDTQYF. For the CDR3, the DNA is TGTGCCAGCAGCGGGACAGGGTACACAGATACGCAGTATTTT.

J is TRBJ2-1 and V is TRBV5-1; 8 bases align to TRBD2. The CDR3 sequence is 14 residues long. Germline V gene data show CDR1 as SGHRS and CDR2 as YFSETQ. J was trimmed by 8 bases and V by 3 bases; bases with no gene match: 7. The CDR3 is CASSSVSGGYEQFF. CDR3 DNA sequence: TGCGCCAGCAGCTCGGTGAGCGGGGGTTATGAGCAGTTCTTC.

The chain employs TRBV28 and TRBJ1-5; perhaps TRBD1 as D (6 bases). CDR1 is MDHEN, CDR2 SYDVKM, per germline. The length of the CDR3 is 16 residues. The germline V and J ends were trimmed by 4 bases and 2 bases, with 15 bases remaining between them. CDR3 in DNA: TGTGCCAGCAGTTGGGGGCGGCGTATAGGCAATCAGCCCCAGCATTTT. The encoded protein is CASSWGRRIGNQPQHF.

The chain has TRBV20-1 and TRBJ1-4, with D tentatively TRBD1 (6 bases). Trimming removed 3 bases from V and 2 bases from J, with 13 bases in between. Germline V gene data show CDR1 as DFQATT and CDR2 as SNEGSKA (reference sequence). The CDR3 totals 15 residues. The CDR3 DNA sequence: TGCAGTGCTAGTAAGGGGGTTGAGACTAATGAAAAACTGTTTTTT. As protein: CSASKGVETNEKLFF.

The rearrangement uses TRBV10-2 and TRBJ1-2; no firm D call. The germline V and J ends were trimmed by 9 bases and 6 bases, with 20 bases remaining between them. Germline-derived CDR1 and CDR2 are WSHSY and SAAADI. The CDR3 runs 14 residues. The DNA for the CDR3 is TGCGCCAGGGCCAGATCGGAGGCAGGTGATGGCTACACCTTC. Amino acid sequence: CARARSEAGDGYTF.

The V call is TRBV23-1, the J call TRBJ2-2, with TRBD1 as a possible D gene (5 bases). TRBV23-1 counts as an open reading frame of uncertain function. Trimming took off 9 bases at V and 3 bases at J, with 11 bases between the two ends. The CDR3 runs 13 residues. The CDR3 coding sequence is TGCGCCAGGGAGCTAGGGGACACCGGGGAGCTGTTTTTT. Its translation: CARELGDTGELFF.